This T cell receptor beta chain was identified during a study of Ad26.COV2.S vaccination and SARS-CoV-2 variants. Study conclusions and caveats: Reportedly, after vaccination the spike-specific CD8+ and CD4+ T cell responses displayed substantial breadth. Higher spike-specific TCR breadth was found in vaccine recipients than in placebo recipients.

Treatment described: approximately 18 received Ad26.COV2.S at low or high dose, single or two shots; about 5 received placebo; per-sample allocation not given. Day 63 after the first vaccine or placebo injection was the time point for sampling. This table comes from immunoSEQ multiplex PCR, and its TCRdb copy is limited to in-frame clones, with some not included. This sample has roughly 350,000 clones, with roughly 90% found just once. The V gene's germline CDR1 is MDHEN and CDR2 SYDVKM. Trimming pared 3 bases from V and 6 bases from J, leaving 9 bases between. The CDR3 is made up of 12 amino acids. As regards this clone: The target antigen is unknown.

The material sequenced was peripheral blood, taken in a trial of Ad26.COV2.S vaccine versus placebo. The chain joins TRBV28 to TRBJ2-7, with D hard to call. This TCR derives from a person between 18 and 59 years old who received the Ad26.COV2.S COVID-19 vaccine or a placebo. CDR3 sequence (DNA): TGTGCCAGCAGTTTGGAAGCGTTCGAGCAGTACTTC. The encoded protein is CASSLEAFEQYF.